The 26 T cell receptor beta chains listed next were all sequenced from one sample in a study of T cells in localized non-small cell lung cancer. This table comes from immunoSEQ multiplex PCR, and its TCRdb copy is limited to in-frame clones, with some not included. The data show around 26,000 clones, about 91% seen once. The sample was peripheral blood, taken before any cancer treatment. The receptor set was obtained from an older female donor with stage II squamous cell lung carcinoma.

This rearrangement joins TRBV7-9 to TRBJ2-7, with D hard to call. The CDR3 is 14 amino acids. V gave up 6 bases and J gave up 0 bases, with 12 bases separating them. Looked up from germline, CDR1 is SEHNR and CDR2 is FQNEAQ (reference sequence). The CDR3 DNA follows: TGTGCCAGCAGTGGGGTGAGGAGCTCCTACGAGCAGTACTTC. Residues: CASSGVRSSYEQYF.

The chain uses TRBV18 and TRBJ1-1; tentative D call: TRBD1 (5 bases). V was pared by 4 bases and J by 4 bases, with 10 bases between. The CDR3 runs to 13 residues. The germline V gene encodes CDR1 KGHSH and CDR2 LQKENI. The CDR3 DNA follows: TGTGCCAGCTCACTTGGACAATCCACTGAAGCTTTCTTT. Translated, it gives CASSLGQSTEAFF. Based on the CDR3 plus reference TRBV18 and TRBJ1-1, the full variable domain is NAGVMQNPRHLVRRRGQEARLRCSPMKGHSHVYWYRQLPEEGLKFMVYLQKENIIDESGMPKERFSAEFPKEGPSILRIQQVVRGDSAAYFCASSLGQSTEAFFGQGTRLTVV.

This chain connects TRBV4-3 to TRBJ1-2, with 8 bases identical to TRBD1. J gave up 1 base and V 0 bases, and 1 base lay outside the gene matches. The germline V gene encodes CDR1 LGHNA and CDR2 YSLEER. The CDR3 contains 15 residues. CDR3 amino acids: CASSQETGVNYGYTF. DNA of the CDR3: TGCGCCAGCAGCCAAGAGACAGGGGTTAACTATGGCTACACCTTC.

The chain has TRBV6-6 and TRBJ1-1; 10 bases line up with TRBD1. CDR3 length equals 15 residues. The V gene's germline CDR1 is MNHNY and CDR2 SVGAGI (reference sequence). The ends lost 7 bases at V and 7 bases at J; junction bases unmatched: 12. In nucleotides, the CDR3 is TGTGCCAGCACTATACGGACAGGGGGGTATGGTGAAGCTTTCTTT. Amino acid sequence: CASTIRTGGYGEAFF.

This clone was found once. The gene calls are TRBV7-6 and TRBJ1-4, with TRBD1 as a possible D gene (5 bases). The CDR3 length is 16 residues. The ends were cut back, 5 bases at V and 3 bases at J, with 16 bases in the middle. The germline CDR1 and CDR2 sequences are SGHVS and FNYEAQ. This CDR3 is CASSLGQSRSNEKLFF. CDR3 nucleotide sequence: TGTGCCAGCAGCCTGGGGCAGTCAAGGTCTAATGAAAAACTGTTTTTT.

The chain carries TRBV2 and TRBJ2-3; a weak D match, TRBD2 (5 bases). Germline CDR1 is SNHLY and CDR2 is FYNNEI. This CDR3 comprises 14 residues. Trimming took off 4 bases at V and 2 bases at J, with 10 bases between the two ends. The CDR3 DNA follows: TGTGCCAGCAGTGGGACTGCGTCCACAGATACGCAGTATTTT. This codes for CASSGTASTDTQYF.

The CDR3 is CASSVSQAFAYEQYF. Written as DNA, the CDR3 is TGTGCCAGCAGTGTGTCGCAGGCCTTCGCATACGAGCAGTACTTC. The V call is TRBV2, the J call TRBJ2-7; no reliable D call. Trimming pared 4 bases from V and 4 bases from J, leaving 17 bases between. CDR1 and CDR2 (germline): SNHLY, FYNNEI. CDR3 length: 15 amino acids.

The chain has TRBV10-2 and TRBJ2-7; TRBD1 aligns across 7 bases. The CDR3 has 15 residues. Germline V gene lookup returns CDR1 WSHSY and CDR2 SAAADI. V shed 0 bases, J shed 0 bases, and the junction held 2 bases outside the gene matches. This chain's CDR3 is CASSESNRGSYEQYF. CDR3 in DNA: TGCGCCAGCAGTGAGTCGAACAGGGGCTCCTACGAGCAGTACTTC.

This clone has a single count. The gene calls are TRBV15 and TRBJ2-1, with 9 bases that match TRBD1. After removal of 1 base from V and 7 bases from J, the junction contained 2 bases not matched to a gene. Per germline, CDR1 LNHNV and CDR2 YYDKDF (reference sequence). The CDR3 runs 14 residues. Here the CDR3 reads CATSRGQGENEQFF. DNA for the CDR3: TGTGCCACCAGCAGAGGACAGGGGGAGAATGAGCAGTTCTTC. Drawing the rest from reference TRBV15 and TRBJ2-1, the complete variable domain is DAMVIQNPRYQVTQFGKPVTLSCSQTLNHNVMYWYQQKSSQAPKLLFHYYDKDFNNEADTPDNFQSRRPNTSFCFLDIRSPGLGDTAMYLCATSRGQGENEQFFGPGTRLTVL.

The chain has TRBV21-1 and TRBJ2-7; whether TRBD2, the table's D call, matches the DNA was not checked. TRBV21-1 is recorded as a pseudogene. The CDR3 is made up of 16 amino acids. The CDR3, as DNA: TGTGCCAGCAGACTTGGACTAGCGGGAAACCGCTACGAGCAGTACTTC. Its protein product is CASRLGLAGNRYEQYF.

This chain connects TRBV18 to TRBJ2-7, with TRBD1 matching over 12 bases. The trim removed 3 bases at V and 5 bases at J, leaving 8 bases unmatched. This CDR3 region has 16 residues. The V gene's germline CDR1 is KGHSH and CDR2 LQKENI. CDR3 in DNA: TGTGCCAGCTCACCTCCCGGGACAGGGGGCGGGAACGAGCAGTACTTC. Its protein is CASSPPGTGGGNEQYF.

About this clone: Different DNA sequences within this sample yield the same CDR3. The rearrangement links TRBV7-9 to TRBJ2-7; D call uncertain. The CDR3 is made up of 11 amino acids. V was trimmed by 1 base and J by 7 bases, leaving 5 bases between them. Germline lookup yields CDR1 SEHNR and CDR2 FQNEAQ (reference sequence). CDR3 DNA: TGTGCCAGCAGCTTAGTCGGGGAGCAGTACTTC. It specifies CASSLVGEQYF.

The V and J genes are TRBV9 and TRBJ1-3; maybe TRBD1 (6 bases). CDR1 and CDR2 (germline): SGDLS, YYNGEE. This CDR3 has 20 amino acids. Deletions cut 3 bases from V and 0 bases from J, with 25 bases between. CDR3 residues: CASSDGQWGAFPLSGNTIYF. The CDR3 bases are TGTGCCAGCAGCGACGGACAGTGGGGGGCTTTTCCTCTCTCTGGAAACACCATATATTTT.

By frequency in the sample, this clone is medium-sized (0.01 to 0.1%). The J gene is TRBJ2-7, the V gene TRBV30; TRBD1 is a possible D gene (5 bases). CDR3 size: 15 residues. Germline assignment: CDR1 GTSNPN and CDR2 SVGIG (reference sequence). The germline V and J ends were trimmed by 8 bases and 3 bases, with 23 bases remaining between them. This CDR3 is CALEDYQGIGYEQYF. Written as DNA, the CDR3 is TGTGCCCTGGAAGATTACCAGGGTATAGGCTACGAGCAGTACTTC.

This chain joins TRBV23-1 and TRBJ1-2; D possibly corresponds to TRBD1 (6 bases). TRBV23-1 is filed as an ORF, its function uncertain. V was shortened by 0 bases and J by 1 base, with 12 bases between the two germline ends. The CDR3 has 16 residues. CDR3 amino acids: CASSQSRGSVNYGYTF. CDR3 nucleotides: TGCGCCAGCAGTCAATCCAGGGGATCAGTTAACTATGGCTACACCTTC.

A remark on this clone: One end of the junction fails to match germline, which may point to a read error. This CDR3 is CASSQVSGKAVF. In DNA, the CDR3 is TGCGCCAGCAGCCAAGTTTCGGGGAAGGCGGTCTTT. The chain uses TRBV4-1 and TRBJ1-1; D is uncertain. CDR1 is MGHRA and CDR2 is YSYEKL in the germline V gene. The CDR3 length is 12 residues.

The rearrangement links TRBV7-9 to TRBJ1-2; 7 bases are a match to TRBD1. The ends lost 2 bases at V and 2 bases at J; junction bases unmatched: 5. The germline CDR1 and CDR2 sequences are SEHNR and FQNEAQ (reference sequence). The CDR3 sequence is 15 residues long. The chain's CDR3 is CASSLLGQANYGYTF. For the CDR3, the DNA is TGTGCCAGCAGCTTACTCGGACAGGCGAACTATGGCTACACCTTC.

The table lists this clone with a count of one. The chain employs TRBV15 and TRBJ2-5; tentatively, D is TRBD1 (5 bases). Germline assignment: CDR1 LNHNV and CDR2 YYDKDF (reference sequence). The CDR3 runs to 15 residues. V was cut by 0 bases and J by 9 bases, with 17 bases left in between. For the CDR3, the DNA is TGTGCCACCAGCAGAGATCCGGACCAGGGTTTGGCCCAGTACTTC. Translating gives CATSRDPDQGLAQYF.

The CDR3 sequence: CASSQGLGGPYNEQFF. The CDR3 DNA reads as TGTGCCAGCAGCCAAGGCCTAGGGGGCCCCTACAATGAGCAGTTCTTC. The chain uses TRBV4-2 and TRBJ2-1; 7 positions agree with TRBD1. Losses at the gene ends were 1 base for V and 2 bases for J; bases not matched to a gene: 5. The length of the CDR3 is 16 residues. The germline V gene encodes CDR1 LGHNA and CDR2 YNFKEQ.

This clone has a single count. This chain joins TRBV2 and TRBJ2-5; 7 nucleotides match TRBD2. Germline loops: CDR1 SNHLY, CDR2 FYNNEI. This CDR3 has 12 amino acids. With V trimmed by 6 bases and J by 4 bases, 2 bases remained unmatched. CDR3 region: CASRGRGETQYF. CDR3 sequence (DNA): TGTGCCAGCAGGGGGAGGGGAGAGACCCAGTACTTC.

V usage is TRBV10-1 and J usage is TRBJ1-1, with TRBD1 identical over 7 bases. This CDR3 spans 16 amino acids. Germline V lookup: CDR1 WNHNN, CDR2 SYGVQD (reference sequence). Germline trimming cut 5 bases from V and 1 base from J; bases unmatched to any gene: 10. The CDR3 loop is CASSPQMGQSNTEAFF. DNA of the CDR3: TGCGCCAGCAGTCCTCAAATGGGACAGTCGAACACTGAAGCTTTCTTT.

The V and J genes are TRBV28 and TRBJ1-5; D is unclear. CDR3 size: 12 residues. CDR1 is MDHEN, CDR2 SYDVKM, per germline. V lost 4 bases, J lost 5 bases, and 6 bases lay in between. CDR3 amino acids: CASSSRYQPQHF. The DNA for the CDR3 is TGTGCCAGCAGTTCCCGGTATCAGCCCCAGCATTTT.

The chain joins TRBV5-1 to TRBJ1-1; 8 bases are a match to TRBD1. The germline gives CDR1 SGHRS, CDR2 YFSETQ. Germline trimming cut 4 bases from V and 5 bases from J; bases unmatched to any gene: 10. There are 15 residues in the CDR3. The CDR3 protein is CASSPGQGGRTEAFF. CDR3 DNA sequence: TGCGCCAGCAGCCCAGGACAGGGAGGGCGGACTGAAGCTTTCTTT.

The chain uses TRBV2 and TRBJ1-5; the D gene is possibly TRBD1 (5 bases). Deletions cut 0 bases from V and 6 bases from J, with 9 bases between. The CDR3 runs to 14 residues. CDR1 SNHLY and CDR2 FYNNEI come from the germline V gene. Here the CDR3 reads CASSEAQGRQPQHF. As DNA, the CDR3 is TGTGCCAGCAGTGAAGCGCAGGGACGTCAGCCCCAGCATTTT. The whole variable domain, filled in from reference TRBV2 and TRBJ1-5, reads EPEVTQTPSHQVTQMGQEVILRCVPISNHLYFYWYRQILGQKVEFLVSFYNNEISEKSEIFDDQFSVERPDGSNFTLKIRSTKLEDSAMYFCASSEAQGRQPQHFGDGTRLSIL.

DNA of the CDR3: TGCGCCAGCCACCGGCCTCAAAGCGGGGACACCGGGGAGCTGTTTTTT. Residues: CASHRPQSGDTGELFF. This chain uses TRBV5-1 with TRBJ2-2, with 7 bases fitting TRBD2. This CDR3 contains 16 residues. After removal of 7 bases from V and 3 bases from J, the junction contained 12 bases not matched to a gene. Germline CDR1 and CDR2: SGHRS and YFSETQ.

This chain connects TRBV25-1 to TRBJ2-7, with no clear D. CDR1 is MGHDK, CDR2 SYGVNS, per germline. Trimming shortened V by 1 base and J by 9 bases, and 10 bases separated the two germline ends. The CDR3 sequence is 12 residues long. Here the CDR3 reads CASSELIGSQYF. In DNA form, the CDR3 reads TGTGCCAGCAGTGAATTAATCGGGTCGCAGTACTTC.